The 9 T cell receptor beta chains in this list originate from one sample, sequenced in a study of T cells in Graves' hyperthyroidism and ophthalmopathy. Amplified TCR beta CDR3 regions came from RNA transcripts. The HTBI set primed first-round TCR CDR3 RT-PCR. TCRdb re-called the multiplex PCR reads with MiXCR, one entry per CDR3 protein. The repertoire includes more than 550,000 distinct CDR3 sequences, roughly 17% of them detected once, and around 16% sits in the top ten. Sample: blood. These receptors came from a man between 45 and 60 years old with Graves' hyperthyroidism.

This clonotype was counted at least ten times. The V call is TRBV28, the J call TRBJ2-7, with D possibly TRBD1 on 6 matching bases. The V and J ends lost 6 bases and 3 bases respectively, with 12 bases between them. The CDR3 sequence is 13 residues long. Germline V gene data show CDR1 as MDHEN and CDR2 as SYDVKM. The CDR3 loop reads CASRPSGDYEQYF. Written as DNA, the CDR3 is TGTGCCAGCAGACCATCAGGGGACTACGAGCAGTACTTC.

This clonotype was seen many times. The V call is TRBV2, the J call TRBJ2-1; TRBD2 agrees at 13 bases. The CDR3 runs to 16 residues. The junction had 2 bases not matched to a gene; V was cut back by 1 base and J by 5 bases. CDR1 SNHLY and CDR2 FYNNEI come from the germline V gene. The CDR3 sequence is CASSEGLAGGHNEQFF. For the CDR3, the DNA is TGTGCCAGCAGTGAAGGACTAGCGGGAGGCCACAATGAGCAGTTCTTC.

This clonotype was found many times. The chain is built from TRBV12-3 or TRBV12-4 and TRBJ1-1, with 7 positions matching TRBD1. V was pared by 0 bases and J by 1 base, with 5 bases of the junction left unmatched. This CDR3 contains 16 residues. CDR3 DNA sequence: TGTGCCAGCAGTTTAGCGACAGGGTATCAGAACACTGAAGCTTTCTTT. Amino acids: CASSLATGYQNTEAFF.

This clonotype was seen at least ten times. The J gene is TRBJ1-1, the V gene TRBV28; D gene ambiguous. In germline, CDR1 is MDHEN, CDR2 SYDVKM. This CDR3 comprises 14 residues. The ends were cut back, 2 bases at V and 1 base at J, with 8 bases in the middle. The CDR3 nucleotides are TGTGCCAGCAGTTTAGGCCGCGGGAACACTGAAGCTTTCTTT. Translated: CASSLGRGNTEAFF.

This clonotype was observed many times. This rearrangement joins TRBV24-1 to TRBJ2-5; D is unresolved. CDR1 is KGHDR, CDR2 SFDVKD, per germline. V was trimmed by 2 bases and J by 2 bases, leaving 11 bases between them. The CDR3 is 15 amino acids. The CDR3 sequence: CATSDSRASQETQYF. CDR3 DNA: TGTGCCACCAGTGATTCCCGGGCCTCTCAAGAGACCCAGTACTTC.

The chain uses TRBV7-2 and TRBJ2-1; TRBD1 might be the D (6 bases). Trimming cost V 3 bases and J 6 bases, with 9 bases left between them. CDR3 size: 13 residues. Germline V gene data show CDR1 as SGHTA and CDR2 as FQGNSA. CDR3 sequence: CASSFGRGNEQFF. CDR3 DNA sequence: TGTGCCAGCAGCTTCGGCAGGGGCAATGAGCAGTTCTTC.

As concerns this clonotype: This may be a read error, as it is one base from a much larger clone. V and J are TRBV11-2 and TRBJ2-3; D might be TRBD2 (6 bases). The germline gives CDR1 SGHAT, CDR2 FQNNGV. The CDR3 has 16 residues. V gave up 6 bases and J gave up 2 bases, with 18 bases separating them. The CDR3 loop reads CASRDTRGRLTDTQYF. CDR3 sequence (DNA): TGTGCCAGCAGAGACACCCGAGGGAGGCTCACAGATACGCAGTATTTT.

This clonotype occurred many times. J is TRBJ2-1 and V is TRBV18; the D gene is possibly TRBD2 (6 bases). CDR1 is KGHSH, CDR2 LQKENI, per germline. V lost 8 bases and J 1 base, leaving 12 bases between the germline ends. The CDR3 has 14 residues. In DNA, the CDR3 is TGTGCCAGCAAGCTAGCGCCTTCCTACAATGAGCAGTTCTTC. Protein product: CASKLAPSYNEQFF.

With respect to this clonotype: One base away lies a much larger clone, so this may be a sequencing read error. The chain carries TRBV28 and TRBJ1-1; no reliable D call. Per the germline V gene, CDR1 is MDHEN and CDR2 is SYDVKM. CDR3 size: 14 residues. Trimming removed 8 bases at V and 4 bases at J, with 17 bases between. This chain's CDR3 is CASGTGSIGTEAFF. In nucleotides, the CDR3 is TGTGCCAGCGGTACCGGGAGCATAGGCACTGAAGCTTTCTTT.